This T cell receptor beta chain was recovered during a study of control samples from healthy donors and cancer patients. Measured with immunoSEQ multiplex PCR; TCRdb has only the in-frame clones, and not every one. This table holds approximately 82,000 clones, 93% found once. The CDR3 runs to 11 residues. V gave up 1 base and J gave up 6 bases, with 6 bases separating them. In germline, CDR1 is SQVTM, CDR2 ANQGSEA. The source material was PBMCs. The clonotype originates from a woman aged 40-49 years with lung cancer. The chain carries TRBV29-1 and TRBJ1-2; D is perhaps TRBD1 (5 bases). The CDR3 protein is CSVEVDNGYTF. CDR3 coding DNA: TGCAGCGTTGAAGTGGACAATGGCTACACCTTC.